This record looks at one TCR beta chain sequence and its context. Donors were Caucasian adults residing in Nashville, Tennessee, USA. Memory CD4+ cells were the fraction left after CD45RA+ naive selection. The source of the sample is a study of shared clonotypes between healthy human individuals. In the study overall: A donor's plate count was three for CD4 naive and three for CD4 memory; CD8 naive had two and CD8 memory one.

Germline V gives CDR1 LGHNA, CDR2 YSLEER. The trim removed 4 bases at V and 6 bases at J, leaving 3 bases unmatched. This CDR3 has 16 residues. The study ran the assay at deep level. TCRdb keeps only in-frame clones here, not all; method: immunoSEQ multiplex PCR. The table has some 1.5 million clones, roughly 96% seen once. The chain has TRBV4-3 and TRBJ2-2, with TRBD2 matching over 15 bases. Sequencing used naive CD4+ T cells sorted from blood. Noted subset: CD45RA+ positively selected. The origin of this receptor is a man under 40 in good health. The DNA for the CDR3 is TGCGCCAGCAGCCTAGGACTAGCGGGAGGGCCCGGGGAGCTGTTTTTT. This codes for CASSLGLAGGPGELFF.